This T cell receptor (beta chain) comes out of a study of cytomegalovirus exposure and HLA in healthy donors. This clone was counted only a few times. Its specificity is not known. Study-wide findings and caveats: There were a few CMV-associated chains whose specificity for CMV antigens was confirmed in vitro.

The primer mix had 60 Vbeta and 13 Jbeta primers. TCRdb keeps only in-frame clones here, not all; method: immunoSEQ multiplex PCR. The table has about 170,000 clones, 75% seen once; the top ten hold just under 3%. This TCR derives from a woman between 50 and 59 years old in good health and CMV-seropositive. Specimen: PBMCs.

The CDR3 protein is CASSVEGVGSGYTF. The CDR3, as DNA: TGTGCCAGCAGCGTCGAGGGGGTAGGATCGGGCTACACCTTC. This chain connects TRBV9 to TRBJ1-2, with a weak D call TRBD1 (6 bases). CDR1 SGDLS and CDR2 YYNGEE come from the germline V gene. V was pared by 2 bases and J by 8 bases, with 16 bases between. The CDR3 length is 14 residues. The full variable domain, in which reference TRBV9 and TRBJ1-2 provide the parts outside the CDR3, is DSGVTQTPKHLITATGQRVTLRCSPRSGDLSVYWYQQSLDQGLQFLIQYYNGEERAKGNILERFSAQQFPDLHSELNLSSLELGDSALYFCASSVEGVGSGYTFGSGTRLTVV.